This T cell receptor beta chain was sequenced during a study of identical twins. Broader study findings: Rather than following the same donors, the conclusions depended on cross-sectional statistical analysis.

Each CDR3 protein gets one entry after TCRdb re-called the 5' RACE reads with MiXCR. The sample comprises approximately 600,000 distinct CDR3 sequences, 7.5% to 10% of which are singletons, and roughly 3% rests with the top ten. This clonotype was picked up many times. Its antigen is still unknown. The CDR3 contains 14 residues. V trimming: 1 base; J trimming: 5 bases; junction bases outside the gene matches: 2. Germline CDR1 LGHDT, CDR2 YNNKEL (reference sequence). These data also featured in a second study, about yellow fever vaccine responses in identical twins.

Sequenced material: PBMCs. The sequence derives from a woman under 30 in good health. The rearrangement links TRBV3-1 to TRBJ2-1, with 7 positions matching TRBD1. In DNA form, the CDR3 reads TGTGCCAGCAGCCAAGGGCAGGGGGACAATGAGCAGTTCTTC. Translated: CASSQGQGDNEQFF.